The present entry profiles one TCR beta chain with its context. The antigen remains undetermined. Measured with immunoSEQ multiplex PCR; TCRdb has only the in-frame clones, and not every one. Seen here are about 100,000 clones, around 95% observed once, and the top ten hold roughly 2%. Trimming left V 5 bases short and J 4 bases short, with 11 bases between. This CDR3 has 13 residues. The data were taken from a study of T cell responses to AZD1222 COVID-19 vaccine. Study-wide points: Only six or seven AZD1222 recipients tested seropositive at baseline. Nearly half of spike-specific TCRs reportedly go after variant regions that carry no mutations.

The clonotype comes from an adult in good health. The source was peripheral blood, collected on day 0 of AZD1222 vaccination. The chain couples TRBV12-3 or TRBV12-4 to TRBJ1-2; D remains ambiguous. For the CDR3, the DNA is TGTGCCAGCAGTCCTCGACAAGGCTATGGCTACACCTTC. As protein: CASSPRQGYGYTF.